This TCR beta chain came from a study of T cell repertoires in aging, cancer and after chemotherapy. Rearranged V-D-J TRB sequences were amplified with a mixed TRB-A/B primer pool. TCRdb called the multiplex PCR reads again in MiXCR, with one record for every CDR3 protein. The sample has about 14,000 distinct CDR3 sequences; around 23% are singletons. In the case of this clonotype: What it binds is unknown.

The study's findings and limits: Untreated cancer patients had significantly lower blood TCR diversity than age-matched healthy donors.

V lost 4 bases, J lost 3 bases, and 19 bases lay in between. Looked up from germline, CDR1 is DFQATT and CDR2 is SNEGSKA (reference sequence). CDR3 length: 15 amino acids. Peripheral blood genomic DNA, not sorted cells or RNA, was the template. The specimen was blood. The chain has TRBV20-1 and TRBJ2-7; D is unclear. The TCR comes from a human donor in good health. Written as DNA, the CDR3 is TGCAGTGCTATGTATAGGCAGGCGATATTCTACGAGCAGTACTTC. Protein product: CSAMYRQAIFYEQYF.